Below are 13 T cell receptor beta chains sequenced from a single sample in a study of beta chain features in type 1 diabetes (dated by TCRdb to 2017 to 2018). To prepare the library, the immunoSEQ multiplex PCR assay was applied. All of the isolated RNA was reverse transcribed with the High Capacity cDNA Reverse Transcription Kit, so expressed TCRB transcripts were sequenced. Drawn from immuneACCESS, this table holds only the in-frame rearrangements with V and J called that TCRdb kept. Clones are partly lost; checked studies trace under half to an unresolved V gene and leave the rest unexplained. The sample profile shows 150,000 to 180,000 clones; around 8% of them were found once. The ten largest clones take up approximately 0.69% of the sample. Sequences were obtained from central memory CD4+ T cells from blood. The receptor source for this set is a man between 18 and 29 years old in good health.

This clone was seen only a few times. This rearrangement joins TRBV7-9 to TRBJ2-4; 8 nucleotides align to TRBD1. Trimming took 4 bases from V and 8 from J; bases not matched to a gene: 10. Germline values: CDR1 SEHNR, CDR2 FQNEAQ (reference sequence). The CDR3 spans 15 residues. The DNA of the CDR3 is TGTGCCAGCAGCTCTCGACAGGGGTTTGGGGACATTCAGTACTTC. This encodes CASSSRQGFGDIQYF. The entire variable domain, with the rest obtained from reference TRBV7-9 and TRBJ2-4, is as follows: DTGVSQNPRHKITKRGQNVTFRCDPISEHNRLYWYRQTLGQGPEFLTYFQNEAQLEKSRLLSDRFSAERPKGSFSTLEIQRTEQGDSAMYLCASSSRQGFGDIQYFGAGTRLSVL.

This clone occurred a few times. V gene TRBV7-2 combines with J gene TRBJ1-1; D is ambiguous. Trimming left V 3 bases short and J 0 bases short, with 11 bases between. The germline CDR1 and CDR2 sequences are SGHTA and FQGNSA. CDR3 length: 15 residues. The CDR3, as DNA: TGTGCCAGCAGCTTGGGCCCCGGAATGAACACTGAAGCTTTCTTT. Translated, it gives CASSLGPGMNTEAFF.

The chain links TRBV27 to TRBJ1-5, with TRBD1 matching 9 bases. The trim removed 0 bases at V and 4 bases at J, leaving 1 base unmatched. The CDR3 loop spans 15 amino acids. Germline V gene lookup returns CDR1 MNHEY and CDR2 SMNVEV (reference sequence). CDR3 loop: CASSLSDRGNQPQHF. CDR3 sequence (DNA): TGTGCCAGCAGTTTATCGGACAGGGGTAATCAGCCCCAGCATTTT.

This chain connects TRBV5-1 to TRBJ2-7; 12 nucleotides line up with TRBD1. Germline CDR1 SGHRS, CDR2 YFSETQ. This CDR3 is built from 15 residues. V shed 4 bases, J shed 7 bases, and the junction held 9 bases outside the gene matches. CDR3 protein: CASSPGQGALGEQYF. The CDR3 nucleotides read TGCGCCAGCAGCCCGGGACAGGGGGCTTTGGGGGAGCAGTACTTC.

This clone has only a few counts. V and J are TRBV19 and TRBJ2-1, with D perhaps TRBD2 (6 bases). CDR3 size: 14 residues. Between the trimmed V and J ends, which lost 6 bases and 2 bases, there was a span of 11 bases. Germline V CDR1 and CDR2: LNHDA, SQIVND (reference sequence). The CDR3 here is CASRGGFAYNEQFF. The CDR3 DNA reads TGTGCCAGTAGGGGGGGTTTTGCCTACAATGAGCAGTTCTTC. The full variable domain, with the rest looked up from reference TRBV19 and TRBJ2-1, is DGGITQSPKYLFRKEGQNVTLSCEQNLNHDAMYWYRQDPGQGLRLIYYSQIVNDFQKGDIAEGYSVSREKKESFPLTVTSAQKNPTAFYLCASRGGFAYNEQFFGPGTRLTVL.

This clone was observed a handful of times. This same CDR3 is encoded by further DNA sequences in the sample. The chain combines TRBV7-2 with TRBJ1-2; D perhaps matches TRBD1 (5 bases). Trimming took off 4 bases at V and 3 bases at J, with 12 bases between the two ends. This CDR3 is built from 14 residues. Germline loops: CDR1 SGHTA, CDR2 FQGNSA. The CDR3 protein is CASSSGGGYYGYTF. CDR3 DNA: TGTGCCAGCAGCTCCGGTGGGGGGTACTATGGCTACACCTTC.

This rearrangement joins TRBV2 to TRBJ1-5; the D gene is possibly TRBD1 (5 bases). Germline loops: CDR1 SNHLY, CDR2 FYNNEI. The V gene lost 8 bases and the J gene lost 4 bases, with 9 bases spanning the gap. The CDR3 runs to 12 residues. The CDR3 is CASSQGNQPQHF. CDR3 nucleotides: TGTGCCAGCTCGCAGGGAAATCAGCCCCAGCATTTT.

This clone was detected a few times. V usage is TRBV7-8 and J usage is TRBJ1-4; TRBD1 agrees at 7 bases. The V segment lost 1 base and the J segment 10 bases; nucleotides outside the gene matches: 6. The CDR3 loop spans 14 amino acids. Germline-derived CDR1 and CDR2 are SGHVS and FQNEAQ. The chain's CDR3 is CASSLVPGQRKLFF. The DNA for the CDR3 is TGTGCCAGCAGCTTAGTACCGGGACAGAGAAAACTGTTTTTT.

This sequence joins TRBV27 and TRBJ1-4; TRBD1 matches 7 bases. CDR1 and CDR2 (germline): MNHEY, SMNVEV (reference sequence). The J segment lost 7 bases and the V segment lost 6 bases, leaving 5 bases of the junction unmatched. There are 13 residues in the CDR3. The CDR3: CASRRQGPEKLFF. The CDR3, as DNA: TGTGCCAGCAGACGACAGGGACCTGAAAAACTGTTTTTT.

This clone has only a few counts. The V gene is TRBV7-8, the J gene TRBJ2-7; 9 bases line up with TRBD2. V was clipped by 5 bases and J by 4 bases; unmatched bases: 12. Germline loops: CDR1 SGHVS, CDR2 FQNEAQ. The CDR3 has 16 residues. CDR3 protein: CASSGSGGGDSYEQYF. CDR3 DNA: TGTGCCAGCAGCGGGAGCGGCGGGGGGGATTCGTACGAGCAGTACTTC.

This clone was counted only a few times. The rearrangement joins TRBV25-1 to TRBJ2-1; tentative D call: TRBD2 (5 bases). Germline V gene lookup returns CDR1 MGHDK and CDR2 SYGVNS. The CDR3 length is 17 residues. V was cut by 3 bases and J by 3 bases, with 18 bases left in between. This CDR3 is CASSDDKGERNYNEQFF. The CDR3 coding sequence is TGTGCCAGCAGTGACGACAAAGGAGAGCGGAACTACAATGAGCAGTTCTTC.

This chain links TRBV28 with TRBJ1-5, with 7 bases matching TRBD1. The CDR3 spans 13 residues. Germline assignment: CDR1 MDHEN and CDR2 SYDVKM. Unmatched junction bases numbered 5, after V lost 6 bases and J lost 6 bases. CDR3 nucleotides: TGTGCCAGCAGCAAGGGGGCGGCTCAGCCCCAGCATTTT. Translation gives CASSKGAAQPQHF.

CDR3 residues: CASSQLAGGAPYEQYF. The CDR3 DNA reads as TGCGCCAGCAGCCAACTAGCGGGGGGCGCCCCCTACGAGCAGTACTTC. This rearrangement joins TRBV5-1 to TRBJ2-7; 12 nucleotides match TRBD2. This CDR3 is built from 16 residues. Germline values: CDR1 SGHRS, CDR2 YFSETQ. Losses at the gene ends were 4 bases for V and 2 bases for J; bases not matched to a gene: 7.